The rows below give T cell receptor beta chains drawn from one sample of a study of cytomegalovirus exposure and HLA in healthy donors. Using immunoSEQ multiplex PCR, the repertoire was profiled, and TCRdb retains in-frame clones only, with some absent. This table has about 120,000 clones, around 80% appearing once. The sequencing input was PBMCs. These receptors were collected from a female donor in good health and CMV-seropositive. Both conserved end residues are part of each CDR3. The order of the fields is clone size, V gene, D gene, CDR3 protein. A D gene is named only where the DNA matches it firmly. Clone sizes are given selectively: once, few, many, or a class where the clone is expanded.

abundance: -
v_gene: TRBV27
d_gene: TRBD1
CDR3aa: CASRPGQGYGYTF

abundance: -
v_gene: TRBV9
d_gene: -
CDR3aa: CASSGQTGNQPQHF

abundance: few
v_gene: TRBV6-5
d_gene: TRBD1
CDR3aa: CASSYTNRGRDGYTF

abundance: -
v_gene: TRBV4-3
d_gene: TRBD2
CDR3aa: CASSIWGGERGVPYEQYF

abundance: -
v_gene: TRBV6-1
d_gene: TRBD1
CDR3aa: CASTPGQGRQPQHF

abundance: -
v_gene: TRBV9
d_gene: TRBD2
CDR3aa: CASSVGSAGGVDTQYF

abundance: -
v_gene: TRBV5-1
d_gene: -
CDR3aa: CASSFPENQETQYF

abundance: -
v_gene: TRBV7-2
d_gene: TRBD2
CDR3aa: CASSYHGRGNKETQYF

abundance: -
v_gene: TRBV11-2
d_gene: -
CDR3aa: CASSLEGGVQPQHF

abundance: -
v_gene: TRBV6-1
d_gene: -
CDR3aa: CASSEGALGSVETQYF

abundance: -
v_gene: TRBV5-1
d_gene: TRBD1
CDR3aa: CASSFQGENTEAFF

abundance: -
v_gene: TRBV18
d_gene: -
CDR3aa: CASSPLQGSFDGYTF

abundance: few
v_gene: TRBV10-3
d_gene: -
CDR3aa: CAISELAIGDTQYF

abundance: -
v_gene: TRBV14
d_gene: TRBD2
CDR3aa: CASSQVAGYETQYF

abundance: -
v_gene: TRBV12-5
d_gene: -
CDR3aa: CASGLGAEVYGYTF

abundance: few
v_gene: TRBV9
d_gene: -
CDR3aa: CASSLLGQLTTGELFF

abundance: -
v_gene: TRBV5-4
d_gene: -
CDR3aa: CASSPSGGRGNIQYF

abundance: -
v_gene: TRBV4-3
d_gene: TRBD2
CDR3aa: CASSYLAGGDNEQFF

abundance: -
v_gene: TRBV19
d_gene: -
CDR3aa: CASSLHFSGANVLTF

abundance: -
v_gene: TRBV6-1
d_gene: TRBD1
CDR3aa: CASSEGIRGLGQPQHF

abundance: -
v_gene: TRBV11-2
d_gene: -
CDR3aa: CASSFQVNEQFF

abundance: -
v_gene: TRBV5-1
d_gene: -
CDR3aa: CASSLVTGNNQPQHF

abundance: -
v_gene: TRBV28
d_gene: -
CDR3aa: CASSFPGTNGYTF

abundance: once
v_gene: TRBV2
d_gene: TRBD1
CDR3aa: CASSLQGGNEKLFF

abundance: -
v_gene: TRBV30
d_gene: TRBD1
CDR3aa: CAWSGSIRGTGGDRPYGYTF

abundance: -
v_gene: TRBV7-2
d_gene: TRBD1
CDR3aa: CASSLAQGTDKTYEQYF

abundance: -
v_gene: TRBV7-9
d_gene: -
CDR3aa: CASSLAGGGNEQFF

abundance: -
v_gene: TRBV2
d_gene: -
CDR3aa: CASSADRKNYEQYF

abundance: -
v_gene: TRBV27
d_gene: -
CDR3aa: CASLGERHTEAFF

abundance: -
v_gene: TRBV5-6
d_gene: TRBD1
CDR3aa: CASSLAGTGRSRYEQYF

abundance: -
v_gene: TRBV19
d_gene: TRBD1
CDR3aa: CASSPRQGAGEQYF

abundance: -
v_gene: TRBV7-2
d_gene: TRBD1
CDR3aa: CASSLARGSTDTQYF

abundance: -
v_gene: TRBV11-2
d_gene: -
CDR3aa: CASSSSGDSWDEQFF

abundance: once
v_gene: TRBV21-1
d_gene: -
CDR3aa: CASSAPTGLNYGYTF

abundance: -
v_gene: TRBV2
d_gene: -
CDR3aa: CASESSYEQYF

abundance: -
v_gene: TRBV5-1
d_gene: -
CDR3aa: CASSLQQGGGFEKLFF

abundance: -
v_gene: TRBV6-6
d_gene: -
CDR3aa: CASSPIPGQDIYYTF

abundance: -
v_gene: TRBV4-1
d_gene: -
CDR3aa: CASSQGQGLSPLHF

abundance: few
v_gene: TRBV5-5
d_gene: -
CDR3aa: CASSFQGPGNQPQHF

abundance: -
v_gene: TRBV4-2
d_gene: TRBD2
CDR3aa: CASSPRSGRNEQFF

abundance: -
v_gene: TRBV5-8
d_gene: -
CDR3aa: CASSLGGPLTGYTF

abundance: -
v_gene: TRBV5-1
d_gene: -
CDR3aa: CASSLTGYYEQYF

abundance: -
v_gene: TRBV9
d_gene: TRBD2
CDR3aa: CASSPQGLAGRSYEQYF

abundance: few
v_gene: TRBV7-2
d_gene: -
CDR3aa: CASSLGGSTTEAFF

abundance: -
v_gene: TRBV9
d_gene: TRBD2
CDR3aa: CASSSDSGGAGETQYF

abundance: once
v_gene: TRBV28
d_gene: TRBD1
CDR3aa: CASSLGTGGSAGELFF

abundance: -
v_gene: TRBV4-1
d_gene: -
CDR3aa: CASSQVPDIAETNEQFF

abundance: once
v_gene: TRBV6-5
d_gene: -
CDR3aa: CASSYFGSRGAFF

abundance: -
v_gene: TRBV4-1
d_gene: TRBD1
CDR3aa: CASSQDRDRGSKAFF

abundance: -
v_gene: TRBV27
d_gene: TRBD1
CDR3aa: CASRRQGSSGNTIYF

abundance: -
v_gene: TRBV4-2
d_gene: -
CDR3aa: CASSPESTEAYGYTF

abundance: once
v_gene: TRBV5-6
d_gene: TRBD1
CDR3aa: CASSLSDRGNEKLFF

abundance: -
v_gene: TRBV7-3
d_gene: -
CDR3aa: CASSLSSQHF

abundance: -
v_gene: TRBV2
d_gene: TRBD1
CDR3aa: CASGDRDAGQFF

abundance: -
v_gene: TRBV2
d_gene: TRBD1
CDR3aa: CASSGTGDSPLHF

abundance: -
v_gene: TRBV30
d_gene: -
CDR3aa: CAWTEPLSTYNEQFF